Presented here are 26 T cell receptor beta chains from one specimen sequenced in a study of shared clonotypes between healthy human individuals. Profiling relied on immunoSEQ multiplex PCR, and the TCRdb table lists in-frame clones only, not all of them. Of approximately 740,000 clones listed, approximately 79% are singletons. The sample taken for sequencing was memory CD4+ T cells sorted from blood. Subset of the sample: CD45RA-negative fraction. Receptors were obtained from a woman younger than 45 in good health.

The chain's CDR3 is CASNQGEGNTEAFF. The CDR3 nucleotides read TGTGCCAGCAATCAGGGGGAAGGGAACACTGAAGCTTTCTTT. The rearrangement uses TRBV6-5 and TRBJ1-1; 7 nucleotides align to TRBD1. The ends lost 7 bases at V and 1 base at J; junction bases unmatched: 6. The CDR3 loop spans 14 amino acids. Germline values: CDR1 MNHEY, CDR2 SVGAGI.

The CDR3 bases are TGTGCCAGCAGTGAACGGGCCTCCGGCTCAGAGACCCAGTACTTC. Translated: CASSERASGSETQYF. The chain is built from TRBV25-1 and TRBJ2-5; no clear D. This CDR3 comprises 15 residues. Trimming removed 2 bases at V and 4 bases at J, with 14 bases between. The germline V gene has CDR1 MGHDK and CDR2 SYGVNS.

J is TRBJ2-5 and V is TRBV25-1; D might be TRBD1 or TRBD2, each matching 6 bases. The CDR3 totals 17 residues. CDR1 is MGHDK and CDR2 is SYGVNS in the germline V gene. V was clipped by 3 bases and J by 5 bases, with 22 bases between them. The CDR3: CASSDVTGAPKGETQYF. CDR3 coding DNA: TGTGCCAGCAGTGATGTAACGGGGGCTCCTAAGGGGGAGACCCAGTACTTC.

The chain uses TRBV27 and TRBJ2-7, with D possibly matching TRBD2 (5 bases). From germline, CDR1 is MNHEY and CDR2 SMNVEV (reference sequence). This CDR3 has 16 amino acids. Trimming cost V 4 bases and J 2 bases, with 18 bases left between them. CDR3 sequence (DNA): TGTGCCAGCAGTTCGCGGACTCCCTGGTCTACCTACGAGCAGTACTTC. It encodes CASSSRTPWSTYEQYF.

J is TRBJ1-4 and V is TRBV18; D uncertain. Germline V gene sequence: CDR1 KGHSH, CDR2 LQKENI. Trimming shortened V by 3 bases and J by 0 bases, and 8 bases separated the two germline ends. There are 15 residues in the CDR3. The CDR3 DNA reads TGTGCCAGCTCACCCACAGTCGCAACTAATGAAAAACTGTTTTTT. It is translated as CASSPTVATNEKLFF.

The chain links TRBV2 to TRBJ2-2, with 11 bases identical to TRBD2. Trimming took 7 bases from V and 4 from J; bases not matched to a gene: 11. The CDR3 is made up of 17 amino acids. Germline loops: CDR1 SNHLY, CDR2 FYNNEI. CDR3 sequence (DNA): TGTGCCAGCAATCCGACTAGCGGGAATGGTGTCACCGGGGAGCTGTTTTTT. The encoded protein is CASNPTSGNGVTGELFF.

This chain joins TRBV5-6 and TRBJ2-5, with 9 bases aligning to TRBD1. Per germline, CDR1 SGHDT and CDR2 YYEEEE. The V segment lost 2 bases and the J segment 5 bases; nucleotides outside the gene matches: 4. The CDR3 contains 14 residues. CDR3 sequence (DNA): TGTGCCAGCAGCTTTGGACAGGGGAGGGAGACCCAGTACTTC. Encoded protein: CASSFGQGRETQYF.

The chain couples TRBV5-4 to TRBJ1-1; perhaps TRBD1 as D (5 bases). With 0 bases removed from V and 0 bases from J, the gap between germline ends came to 9 bases. Germline V gene sequence: CDR1 SGHNT, CDR2 YYREEE (reference sequence). This CDR3 comprises 15 residues. The CDR3, as DNA: TGTGCCAGCAGCTTGGCCCGGGGCCTGAACACTGAAGCTTTCTTT. Translation: CASSLARGLNTEAFF.

A remark on this clone: Other DNA sequences of this sample code for an identical CDR3. V and J are TRBV18 and TRBJ2-7; D is uncertain. The CDR3 has 14 residues. Germline CDR1 is KGHSH and CDR2 is LQKENI. Between the trimmed V and J ends, which lost 2 bases and 2 bases, there was a span of 10 bases. The CDR3 DNA reads TGTGCCAGCTCACCATCTACGGGTCCCTACGAGCAGTACTTC. It codes for CASSPSTGPYEQYF.

The J gene is TRBJ2-5, the V gene TRBV29-1, with D hard to call. Trimming pared 7 bases from V and 5 bases from J, leaving 17 bases between. The length of the CDR3 is 13 residues. CDR1 and CDR2 (germline): SQVTM, ANQGSEA. CDR3 sequence reads: CSGWSPYQETQYF. In nucleotides, the CDR3 is TGCAGCGGGTGGAGCCCTTATCAGGAGACCCAGTACTTC.

This clone was found many times. The chain links TRBV5-1 to TRBJ2-3; 12 bases agree with TRBD2. The CDR3 has 18 amino acids. Germline V gene sequence: CDR1 SGHRS, CDR2 YFSETQ. After removal of 6 bases from V and 4 bases from J, the junction contained 15 bases not matched to a gene. CDR3 nucleotide sequence: TGCGCCAGCACCCGCCTAGCGGGAGGGCCAGTGGGCGCAGATACGCAGTATTTT. Translated, it gives CASTRLAGGPVGADTQYF.

The chain has TRBV6-1 and TRBJ2-7; 7 bases are a match to TRBD1. J lost 3 bases, V lost 7 bases, and 3 bases had no gene match. Germline V gene data show CDR1 as MNHNS and CDR2 as SASEGT. The CDR3 totals 12 residues. CDR3 loop: CASMGQLYEQYF. CDR3 bases: TGTGCCAGCATGGGACAGCTCTACGAGCAGTACTTC.

The chain employs TRBV27 and TRBJ1-3, with 7 bases matching TRBD1. V lost 5 bases and J lost 0; bases outside the gene matches: 7. Germline values: CDR1 MNHEY, CDR2 SMNVEV (reference sequence). This CDR3 has 16 residues. CDR3 residues: CASSAGQVFSGNTIYF. The CDR3 region has the DNA TGTGCCAGCAGTGCCGGACAGGTCTTCTCTGGAAACACCATATATTTT.

The rearrangement uses TRBV20-1 and TRBJ2-1, with unresolved D. V lost 6 bases and J lost 8, with 8 bases in between. Germline V gene lookup returns CDR1 DFQATT and CDR2 SNEGSKA (reference sequence). This CDR3 region has 10 residues. CDR3 nucleotide sequence: TGCAGTGCAATAGCCCATGAGCAGTTCTTC. Translating it yields CSAIAHEQFF.

This clone was recorded a few times. The V and J genes are TRBV25-1 and TRBJ2-3; 9 positions agree with TRBD2. The CDR3 contains 17 residues. J lost 0 bases, V lost 1 base, and 5 bases had no gene match. The germline V gene encodes CDR1 MGHDK and CDR2 SYGVNS. DNA of the CDR3: TGTGCCAGCAGTGAATTAGGAACTAGCGGGAGCACAGATACGCAGTATTTT. Translated, it gives CASSELGTSGSTDTQYF.

This sequence joins TRBV5-4 and TRBJ2-1; 10 bases align to TRBD2. Germline CDR1 reads SGHNT; CDR2 reads YYREEE (reference sequence). The length of the CDR3 is 15 residues. With 2 bases clipped from V and 7 bases from J, the junction kept 6 bases outside the gene matches. The CDR3 DNA is TGTGCCAGCAGCTTACCTAGCGGGAGTTTAAATGAGCAGTTCTTC. It specifies CASSLPSGSLNEQFF.

A single count supports this clone. This chain links TRBV7-6 with TRBJ2-5; unclear D gene. This CDR3 comprises 13 residues. The germline V gene has CDR1 SGHVS and CDR2 FNYEAQ. The germline V and J ends were trimmed by 6 bases and 1 base, with 9 bases remaining between them. The CDR3 loop reads CASSVLSQETQYF. CDR3 in DNA: TGTGCCAGCAGTGTCTTGAGCCAAGAGACCCAGTACTTC. Filled out from reference TRBV7-6 and TRBJ2-5, the complete variable domain reads GAGVSQSPRYKVTKRGQDVALRCDPISGHVSLYWYRQALGQGPEFLTYFNYEAQQDKSGLPNDRFSAERPEGSISTLTIQRTEQRDSAMYRCASSVLSQETQYFGPGTRLLVL.

CDR3 DNA: TGTGCCAGCAGTTACGGGGTTTTTGGAAACACCATATATTTT. It specifies CASSYGVFGNTIYF. The chain employs TRBV6-6 and TRBJ1-3; D is unclear. CDR1 is MNHNY, CDR2 SVGAGI, per germline (reference sequence). The CDR3 contains 14 residues. Trimming removed 2 bases at V and 3 bases at J, with 8 bases between.

V is TRBV4-1 and J is TRBJ2-3, with 8 bases matching TRBD2. Germline V CDR1 and CDR2: MGHRA, YSYEKL. The CDR3 is 16 residues long. V gave up 0 bases and J gave up 3 bases; unmatched junction bases: 5. CDR3 DNA sequence: TGCGCCAGCAGCCAAGAAGCGGGAGTCGGGACAGATACGCAGTATTTT. Protein product: CASSQEAGVGTDTQYF.

This clone was seen more than once but under ten times. The CDR3 spells CASSPQGGVNYGYTF. The CDR3 DNA reads TGTGCCAGCAGCCCACAAGGTGGGGTTAACTATGGCTACACCTTC. The J gene is TRBJ1-2, the V gene TRBV11-2; D is undetermined. CDR1 is SGHAT and CDR2 is FQNNGV in the germline V gene. The CDR3 runs to 15 residues. Trimming left V 5 bases short and J 1 base short, with 14 bases between.

This clone has just a few counts. The rearrangement joins TRBV4-1 to TRBJ2-6; D remains unclear. V was pared by 2 bases and J by 4 bases, with 12 bases between. Germline V gene sequence: CDR1 MGHRA, CDR2 YSYEKL. The CDR3 loop spans 16 amino acids. DNA of the CDR3: TGCGCCAGCAGCCAATTGCAAGGGTACGGGGCCAACGTCCTGACTTTC. Translating it yields CASSQLQGYGANVLTF.

On this clone: The same CDR3 also results from other DNA sequences found in this sample. In DNA, the CDR3 is TGTGCCAGCAGTTTATCCGGATCTGGGGCCAACGTCCTGACTTTC. This encodes CASSLSGSGANVLTF. This chain links TRBV28 with TRBJ2-6; D unresolved. The V end was cut by 1 base, the J end by 1 base, with 5 bases between. Germline lookup yields CDR1 MDHEN and CDR2 SYDVKM. The length of the CDR3 is 15 residues.

A remark on this clone: Other DNA sequences in this specimen translate into the identical CDR3. The gene calls are TRBV27 and TRBJ2-7; TRBD1 matches 10 bases. Germline V CDR1 and CDR2: MNHEY, SMNVEV (reference sequence). With 6 bases clipped from V and 4 bases from J, the junction kept 3 bases outside the gene matches. There are 13 residues in the CDR3. As DNA, the CDR3 is TGTGCCAGCAGCCGGGACAGGGGATACGAGCAGTACTTC. It codes for CASSRDRGYEQYF.

CDR3 coding DNA: TGTGCCAGCAGCTTAGATGCCCTCGGCGAGACCCAGTACTTC. Amino acids: CASSLDALGETQYF. This chain links TRBV7-6 with TRBJ2-5; D gene unclear. This CDR3 is 14 amino acids long. V lost 1 base and J 5 bases, leaving 11 bases between the germline ends. Germline V lookup: CDR1 SGHVS, CDR2 FNYEAQ.

The chain is built from TRBV19 and TRBJ2-6, with 7 bases lining up with TRBD1. From germline, CDR1 is LNHDA and CDR2 SQIVND (reference sequence). V trimming: 2 bases; J trimming: 2 bases; junction bases outside the gene matches: 6. The CDR3 runs to 17 residues. The CDR3 sequence is CASSIWGQGAGANVLTF. The CDR3 DNA reads as TGTGCCAGTAGTATATGGGGCCAGGGGGCTGGGGCCAACGTCCTGACTTTC.

CDR3: CASTPWRSNTGELFF. The CDR3, as DNA: TGTGCCAGCACCCCGTGGAGGTCGAACACCGGGGAGCTGTTTTTT. V is TRBV11-2 and J is TRBJ2-2; the D gene is possibly TRBD2 (5 bases). V dropped 7 bases and J dropped 0 bases, with 12 bases sitting between them. Germline loops: CDR1 SGHAT, CDR2 FQNNGV. This CDR3 has 15 amino acids.